This TCR beta chain emerged from a study of vaccination effects on CD4 cells after COVID-19. As for the study in general: Using viral peptide pools, the ViraFEST assay grew out antigen-specific CD4+ T cells prior to sequencing. Each person got two doses of an mRNA SARS-CoV-2 vaccine, BNT162b2 or mRNA-1273.

Once cultured for roughly 10 days, the cells underwent separation to obtain CD4+ T cells. The healthy vaccine recipients, who had no prior SARS-CoV-2 infection, showed negative nucleocapsid antibodies. Germline loops: CDR1 SGHRS, CDR2 YFSETQ. This CDR3 region has 16 residues. Trimming took off 6 bases at V and 3 bases at J, with 22 bases between the two ends. A note on this clone: Its antigen is not known.

The table came from immunoSEQ multiplex PCR; TCRdb's copy has only in-frame clones and leaves some out. This sample yields tens of thousands of clones, of which roughly 65% are seen a single time; 4% to 4.5% belongs to the top ten. The TCR sequence derives from a human donor who received a COVID-19 vaccine. The sequencing used CD4+ T cells from PBMCs cultured without peptide, collected before COVID-19 vaccination. This chain connects TRBV5-1 to TRBJ2-7, with D possibly being TRBD1 or TRBD2 (5 bases each). The CDR3 DNA reads TGCGCCAGCAAGCTCGGCATTGGGGGAATTTTCTACGAGCAGTACTTC. Residues: CASKLGIGGIFYEQYF.